One and the same sample provided the 31 T cell receptor beta chains below, sequenced in a study of blood T cell repertoires in COVID-19. TCRdb keeps only in-frame clones here, not all; method: immunoSEQ multiplex PCR. The top ten hold under 2.5% of the sample, which has some 60,000 clones, 80% to 95% seen once. Sequenced input: peripheral blood. The receptors shown here come from a man in his sixties with acute or convalescent COVID-19.

This clone was seen a handful of times. The rearrangement joins TRBV18 to TRBJ2-1, with 10 bases matching TRBD1. The length of the CDR3 is 16 residues. V lost 4 bases to trimming and J lost 5 bases; unmatched junction nucleotides: 8. Germline V gives CDR1 KGHSH, CDR2 LQKENI. The CDR3: CASSLTSGTGDNEQFF. The CDR3 DNA follows: TGTGCCAGCTCACTAACCTCCGGGACAGGGGACAATGAGCAGTTCTTC.

This chain connects TRBV6-2 or TRBV6-3 to TRBJ1-5; D call uncertain. The CDR3 loop spans 15 amino acids. With 2 bases removed from V and 0 bases from J, the gap between germline ends came to 8 bases. The germline V gene has CDR1 MNHEY and CDR2 SVGEGT. CDR3 protein: CASSYMTLSNQPQHF. The CDR3 coding sequence is TGTGCCAGCAGTTACATGACACTTAGCAATCAGCCCCAGCATTTT.

The CDR3 reads CASSIGTGDGYTF. The CDR3 nucleotides read TGTGCCAGCAGCATCGGGACAGGGGATGGCTACACCTTC. The chain recombines TRBV5-5 with TRBJ1-2; 10 positions agree with TRBD1. CDR3 length equals 13 residues. The junction had 3 bases not matched to a gene; V was cut back by 4 bases and J by 6 bases. Germline CDR1 SGHKS, CDR2 YYEKEE (reference sequence).

The J gene is TRBJ2-3, the V gene TRBV5-1, with D possibly called TRBD1 or TRBD2 (9 bases each). The CDR3 sequence is 19 residues long. Trimming pared 3 bases from V and 3 bases from J, leaving 26 bases between. CDR1 SGHRS and CDR2 YFSETQ come from the germline V gene. CDR3 protein: CASSSGQGISGSVTDTQYF. In DNA form, the CDR3 reads TGCGCCAGCAGCTCGGGACAGGGTATTAGCGGGAGCGTAACAGATACGCAGTATTTT.

The CDR3, as DNA: TGTGCCAGCAGCCAAGATCGGTGCATGGGCAGGGGAAGAAATCAGCCCCAGCATTTT. Translated, it gives CASSQDRCMGRGRNQPQHF. This chain uses TRBV3-1 (or the pseudogene TRBV3-2) with TRBJ1-5, with D perhaps TRBD1 (6 bases). V was cut by 0 bases and J by 4 bases, with 22 bases left in between. Germline CDR1 LGHDT, CDR2 YNNKEL (reference sequence). The CDR3 totals 19 residues.

The V gene is TRBV20-1, the J gene TRBJ2-3; D call uncertain. CDR1 and CDR2 from the germline V gene are DFQATT and SNEGSKA (reference sequence). The V end lost 0 bases, the J end lost 14 bases, and 12 bases lay between the germline ends. CDR3 length equals 11 residues. The DNA for the CDR3 is TGCAGTGCTAGAGATGAGGTAACCCGGTATTTT. It is translated as CSARDEVTRYF.

The V gene is TRBV29-1, the J gene TRBJ1-4; 7 nucleotides align to TRBD1. The CDR3 loop spans 14 amino acids. J lost 0 bases, V lost 6 bases, and 4 bases had no gene match. In germline, CDR1 is SQVTM, CDR2 ANQGSEA. CDR3 nucleotides: TGCAGCGTATGGGACAGTGCAACTAATGAAAAACTGTTTTTT. Its translation: CSVWDSATNEKLFF.

This chain connects TRBV6-5 to TRBJ1-6; the D is unclear. The germline V gene encodes CDR1 MNHEY and CDR2 SVGAGI. This CDR3 comprises 14 residues. Trimming cost V 8 bases and J 10 bases, with 18 bases left between them. CDR3 loop: CASPREEGGSPLHF. The DNA of the CDR3 is TGTGCCAGCCCGCGAGAGGAGGGAGGATCACCCCTCCACTTT.

V and J are TRBV24-1 and TRBJ2-2, with 7 bases matching TRBD1. CDR1 is KGHDR, CDR2 SFDVKD, per germline. After removal of 0 bases from V and 1 base from J, the junction contained 4 bases not matched to a gene. The CDR3 consists of 17 residues. The DNA of the CDR3 is TGTGCCACCAGTGATTTGCAACAGGGGAGGAACACCGGGGAGCTGTTTTTT. As protein: CATSDLQQGRNTGELFF.

This clone was seen a few times. The chain recombines TRBV7-9 with TRBJ1-1; no firm D call. Germline CDR1 is SEHNR and CDR2 is FQNEAQ (reference sequence). The CDR3 extends over 14 amino acids. V was pared by 1 base and J by 5 bases, with 11 bases between. CDR3 bases: TGTGCCAGCAGCTTAGAGAACGGGGATACTGAAGCTTTCTTT. Protein sequence: CASSLENGDTEAFF.

The V gene is TRBV9, the J gene TRBJ2-7; possibly TRBD2 for D (5 bases). The CDR3 extends over 15 amino acids. From germline, CDR1 is SGDLS and CDR2 YYNGEE. V was shortened by 0 bases and J by 6 bases, with 16 bases between the two germline ends. The CDR3 nucleotides are TGTGCCAGCAGCGTAGGAATGGGAGATGATTCCGAGCAGTACTTC. Residues: CASSVGMGDDSEQYF. The variable domain in full, with the rest retrieved from reference TRBV9 and TRBJ2-7, is DSGVTQTPKHLITATGQRVTLRCSPRSGDLSVYWYQQSLDQGLQFLIQYYNGEERAKGNILERFSAQQFPDLHSELNLSSLELGDSALYFCASSVGMGDDSEQYFGPGTRLTVT.

The chain couples TRBV7-9 to TRBJ1-2; possibly TRBD1 for D (5 bases). V lost 5 bases to trimming and J lost 2 bases, with 12 bases between them. This CDR3 comprises 14 residues. The germline CDR1 and CDR2 sequences are SEHNR and FQNEAQ (reference sequence). The CDR3 spells CASSLGAMNYGYTF. The CDR3 DNA reads TGTGCCAGCAGCCTAGGGGCTATGAACTATGGCTACACCTTC.

The chain carries TRBV27 and TRBJ1-5; D unresolved. This CDR3 region has 14 residues. In germline, CDR1 is MNHEY, CDR2 SMNVEV (reference sequence). Trimming left V 5 bases short and J 8 bases short, with 16 bases between. The CDR3 DNA is TGTGCCAGCAGTGCCGGAGGCCTTTGGGAGCCCCAGCATTTT. Protein sequence: CASSAGGLWEPQHF.

This sequence joins TRBV7-2 and TRBJ2-2; no definite D call. The CDR3 contains 13 residues. Germline V gene sequence: CDR1 SGHTA, CDR2 FQGNSA. The V end lost 5 bases, the J end lost 6 bases, and 10 bases lay between the germline ends. CDR3 sequence reads: CASSPVVAGELFF. In nucleotides, the CDR3 is TGTGCCAGCAGCCCAGTTGTGGCCGGGGAGCTGTTTTTT.

This clone has more than one count but fewer than ten. The rearrangement links TRBV28 to TRBJ2-2; D perhaps matches TRBD2 (6 bases). Deletions cut 1 base from V and 0 bases from J, with 9 bases between. Germline V lookup: CDR1 MDHEN, CDR2 SYDVKM. The CDR3 runs 16 residues. The CDR3 reads CASSLLGTSNTGELFF. In DNA form, the CDR3 reads TGTGCCAGCAGTTTATTGGGGACTTCGAACACCGGGGAGCTGTTTTTT.

The chain links TRBV19 to TRBJ2-1, with D maybe TRBD2 (5 bases). Between the trimmed V and J ends, which lost 7 bases and 0 bases, there was a span of 19 bases. The CDR3 has 17 amino acids. From germline, CDR1 is LNHDA and CDR2 SQIVND (reference sequence). CDR3 region: CASKPSGLRSSYNEQFF. In DNA, the CDR3 is TGTGCCAGTAAACCTTCGGGATTGAGGAGCTCCTACAATGAGCAGTTCTTC.

This clone was detected once. V is TRBV3-1 (or the pseudogene TRBV3-2) and J is TRBJ1-2; a possible D gene is TRBD1 (5 bases). Between the trimmed V and J ends, which lost 8 bases and 6 bases, there was a span of 25 bases. Germline V CDR1 and CDR2: LGHDT, YNNKEL (reference sequence). This CDR3 region has 16 residues. CDR3 nucleotide sequence: TGTGCCAGCGCCCCAGGGCGAGGGGAGGGAAGGAATGGCTACACCTTC. It specifies CASAPGRGEGRNGYTF.

The V and J genes are TRBV23-1 and TRBJ2-7; D is undetermined. TRBV23-1 is classed as an ORF, of uncertain function. V dropped 0 bases and J dropped 3 bases, with 9 bases sitting between them. The CDR3 is 14 amino acids. The chain's CDR3 is CASSQSGPSYEQYF. The DNA for the CDR3 is TGCGCCAGCAGTCAATCTGGGCCAAGCTACGAGCAGTACTTC.

The chain joins TRBV25-1 to TRBJ2-2; D unresolved. Germline V CDR1 and CDR2: MGHDK, SYGVNS. Deletions cut 2 bases from V and 3 bases from J, with 4 bases between. CDR3 length equals 13 residues. CDR3 nucleotides: TGTGCCAGCAGTGAACTCCACACCGGGGAGCTGTTTTTT. Its translation: CASSELHTGELFF. The full variable domain, completed using reference TRBV25-1 and TRBJ2-2, is EADIYQTPRYLVIGTGKKITLECSQTMGHDKMYWYQQDPGMELHLIHYSYGVNSTEKGDLSSESTVSRIRTEHFPLTLESARPSHTSQYLCASSELHTGELFFGEGSRLTVL.

The chain links TRBV25-1 to TRBJ1-1, with TRBD1 matching 9 bases. Losses at the gene ends were 6 bases for V and 3 bases for J; bases not matched to a gene: 5. The CDR3 contains 14 residues. Germline V gene sequence: CDR1 MGHDK, CDR2 SYGVNS. In DNA, the CDR3 is TGTGCCAGCAGGGGCGGGGACAGGGACACTGAAGCTTTCTTT. Protein sequence: CASRGGDRDTEAFF.

The chain employs TRBV7-3 and TRBJ2-5; TRBD1 matches 8 bases. J was trimmed by 14 bases and V by 5 bases; bases with no gene match: 13. The CDR3 covers 13 residues. Germline CDR1 SGHTA, CDR2 FQGTGA. Here the CDR3 reads CASSQGVSDRAYF. For the CDR3, the DNA is TGTGCCAGCAGCCAAGGGGTATCGGACAGGGCATACTTC. The whole variable domain, filled in from reference TRBV7-3 and TRBJ2-5, reads GAGVSQTPSNKVTEKGKYVELRCDPISGHTALYWYRQSLGQGPEFLIYFQGTGAADDSGLPNDRFFAVRPEGSVSTLKIQRTERGDSAVYLCASSQGVSDRAYFGPGTRLLVL.

This chain links TRBV30 with TRBJ2-7; tentative D call: TRBD2 (5 bases). The V end was cut by 6 bases, the J end by 3 bases, with 18 bases between. The CDR3 length is 14 residues. CDR1 and CDR2 (germline): GTSNPN, SVGIG (reference sequence). CDR3 DNA: TGTGCCTGTCCGTCGAGGAGGAGACGCTACGAGCAGTACTTC. It specifies CACPSRRRRYEQYF.

The chain carries TRBV5-1 and TRBJ1-6, with TRBD1 matching 8 bases. The CDR3 is made up of 16 amino acids. CDR1 and CDR2 (germline): SGHRS, YFSETQ. V was pared by 0 bases and J by 9 bases, with 8 bases of the junction left unmatched. CDR3 DNA: TGCGCCAGCAGCTTGGAGGCCGACAGGGGATTTTCACCCCTCCACTTT. Its protein is CASSLEADRGFSPLHF. The full variable domain, completed using reference TRBV5-1 and TRBJ1-6, is KAGVTQTPRYLIKTRGQQVTLSCSPISGHRSVSWYQQTPGQGLQFLFEYFSETQRNKGNFPGRFSGRQFSNSRSEMNVSTLELGDSALYLCASSLEADRGFSPLHFGNGTRLTVT.

The rearrangement joins TRBV4-1 to TRBJ2-3; perhaps TRBD2 as D (7 bases). With 0 bases removed from V and 4 bases from J, the gap between germline ends came to 20 bases. The CDR3 sequence is 18 residues long. Germline loops: CDR1 MGHRA, CDR2 YSYEKL. The CDR3 DNA sequence: TGCGCCAGCAGCCAAGATTACCGCCCGGGGGGCTCGGCAGATACGCAGTATTTT. Protein sequence: CASSQDYRPGGSADTQYF.

This clone turned up a few times. The V and J genes are TRBV7-2 and TRBJ2-7; D is perhaps TRBD1 (6 bases). Germline-derived CDR1 and CDR2 are SGHTA and FQGNSA. This CDR3 region has 13 residues. V lost 5 bases and J lost 7, with 15 bases in between. The CDR3 sequence: CASSPGLDREQYF. DNA for the CDR3: TGTGCCAGCAGCCCCGGCCTCGACAGGGAGCAGTACTTC.

The rearrangement uses TRBV19 and TRBJ1-5; D is uncertain. Germline lookup yields CDR1 LNHDA and CDR2 SQIVND (reference sequence). V lost 7 bases and J 4 bases, leaving 11 bases between the germline ends. This CDR3 is built from 13 residues. The CDR3 loop reads CASNPGVNQPQHF. As DNA, the CDR3 is TGTGCCAGTAACCCCGGAGTAAATCAGCCCCAGCATTTT.

The V gene is TRBV7-2, the J gene TRBJ2-3; a possible D gene is TRBD2 (6 bases). Germline CDR1 is SGHTA and CDR2 is FQGNSA. The CDR3 consists of 17 residues. Trimming removed 1 base at V and 3 bases at J, with 17 bases between. As DNA, the CDR3 is TGTGCCAGCAGCTTAGTTCAGCGGAGGGAATTGACAGATACGCAGTATTTT. Its translation: CASSLVQRRELTDTQYF.

The V gene is TRBV29-1, the J gene TRBJ1-2; D gene uncertain. The germline V and J ends were trimmed by 6 bases and 8 bases, with 10 bases remaining between them. The CDR3 has 10 residues. Per the germline V gene, CDR1 is SQVTM and CDR2 is ANQGSEA. The CDR3 coding sequence is TGCAGCGTCGCGGATGGGGGCTACACCTTC. This translates into CSVADGGYTF.

This rearrangement joins TRBV13 to TRBJ2-7; 10 nucleotides line up with TRBD2. The CDR3 loop spans 16 amino acids. Per germline, CDR1 PRHDT and CDR2 FYEKMQ (reference sequence). V shed 4 bases, J shed 1 base, and the junction held 7 bases outside the gene matches. The CDR3 DNA reads TGTGCCAGCAGCTCCCCCGCTAGCGGGAGTTCCTACGAGCAGTACTTC. As protein: CASSSPASGSSYEQYF.

V gene TRBV5-4 combines with J gene TRBJ2-2; 7 bases fit TRBD2. Germline V lookup: CDR1 SGHNT, CDR2 YYREEE (reference sequence). V lost 6 bases to trimming and J lost 10 bases; unmatched junction nucleotides: 15. This CDR3 region has 15 residues. The chain's CDR3 is CASTETRSGGEELFF. CDR3 coding DNA: TGTGCCAGCACAGAGACTAGATCGGGAGGCGAGGAGCTGTTTTTT.

This rearrangement joins TRBV7-9 to TRBJ2-5; 7 positions agree with TRBD1. Germline V CDR1 and CDR2: SEHNR, FQNEAQ (reference sequence). Trimming cost V 4 bases and J 2 bases; bases outside gene matches: 10. The CDR3 loop spans 16 amino acids. The CDR3 protein is CASSSRTPGQQETQYF. In DNA form, the CDR3 reads TGTGCCAGCAGCTCGCGAACGCCGGGACAGCAAGAGACCCAGTACTTC. The full variable domain, with the rest looked up from reference TRBV7-9 and TRBJ2-5, is DTGVSQNPRHKITKRGQNVTFRCDPISEHNRLYWYRQTLGQGPEFLTYFQNEAQLEKSRLLSDRFSAERPKGSFSTLEIQRTEQGDSAMYLCASSSRTPGQQETQYFGPGTRLLVL.